This record looks at one T cell receptor beta chain sequence and its context. The target antigen is unknown. The data were obtained in a study of Tregs in tolerant kidney transplant recipients. The CDR3 is 15 residues long. Study-wide results and limits: Activated donor B cell expansion appeared to reveal the most relevant donor-specific TCRbeta repertoire. In tolerant patients, donor-specific Tregs outgrew total Tregs, suggesting antigen-driven expansion. No direct test of biological reproducibility was done here.

Before regulatory T cell sorting, thawed PBMCs rested overnight at 37°C in 200 IU/ml IL-2. Clones were read by immunoSEQ multiplex PCR, and TCRdb kept only the in-frame ones, dropping some. The data show fewer than 100,000 clones, approximately 89% seen once. This TCR was sampled from a human donor who received a combined kidney and bone marrow transplant. Material: Tregs from blood, obtained before the transplant. The chain employs TRBV21-1 and TRBJ1-2. TRBV21-1 is assigned pseudogene status. DNA for the CDR3: TGTGCCAGCAGCAAAGGACAAAGGGAAAGTCCTGGCTACACCTTC. Translating it yields CASSKGQRESPGYTF.